This T cell receptor (beta chain) is drawn from a study of cytomegalovirus exposure and HLA in healthy donors. Findings of the study overall: Highest at DRB1 and lowest at HLA-C, TCR association rates differed among HLA loci in a later analysis.

Primers for the PCR totalled 60 Vbeta and 13 Jbeta. The repertoire was sequenced with immunoSEQ multiplex PCR; TCRdb's copy has only in-frame clones and lacks some. The sample carries 140,000 to 150,000 clones, 75% to 80% recorded once. At collection, donors were nominally healthy, but unrecorded immune exposures were probable. V lost 2 bases and J lost 2; bases outside the gene matches: 1. From germline, CDR1 is KGHSH and CDR2 LQKENI. The CDR3 loop spans 15 amino acids. A note on this clone: Its antigen is undetermined.

This sequence was found in a woman in her twenties or thirties in good health and CMV-seronegative. What was sequenced was PBMCs. The rearrangement links TRBV18 to TRBJ2-3, with 10 nucleotides matching TRBD1. CDR3 region: CASSPDRGPTDTQYF. The DNA of the CDR3 is TGTGCCAGCTCACCAGACAGGGGGCCCACAGATACGCAGTATTTT.